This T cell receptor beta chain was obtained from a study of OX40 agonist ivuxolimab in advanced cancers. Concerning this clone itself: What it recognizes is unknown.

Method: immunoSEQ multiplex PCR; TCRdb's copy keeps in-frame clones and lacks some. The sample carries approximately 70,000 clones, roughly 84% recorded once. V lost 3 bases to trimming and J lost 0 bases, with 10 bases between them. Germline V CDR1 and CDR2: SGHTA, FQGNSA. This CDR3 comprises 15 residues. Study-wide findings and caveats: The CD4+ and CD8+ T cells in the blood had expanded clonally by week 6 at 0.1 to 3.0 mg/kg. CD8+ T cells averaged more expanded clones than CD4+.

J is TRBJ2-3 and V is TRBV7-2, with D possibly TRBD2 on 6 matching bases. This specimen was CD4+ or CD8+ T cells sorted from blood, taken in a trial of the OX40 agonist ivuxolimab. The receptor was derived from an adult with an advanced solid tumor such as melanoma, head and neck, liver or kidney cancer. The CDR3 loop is CASSFWAGSTDTQYF. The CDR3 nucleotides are TGTGCCAGCAGCTTCTGGGCGGGGAGCACAGATACGCAGTATTTT.